This is a list of T cell receptor beta chains from one sample in a study of shared clonotypes between healthy human individuals. TCRdb's copy holds only in-frame clones and misses some; the assay was immunoSEQ multiplex PCR. This table holds about 2.4 million clones, 90% to 95% found once. Material: naive CD4+ T cells from PBMCs. These receptors were obtained from a man younger than 35 in good health. Some clones in this sample may be carry-over from other donors' samples. Both conserved end residues are part of each CDR3. A D gene is named only where the DNA matches it firmly.

v_gene	j_gene	d_gene	CDR3aa	CDR3nt
TRBV5-1	TRBJ2-3	TRBD2	CASSSAAGDRTDTQYF	TGCGCCAGCAGCTCGGCAGCGGGGGACCGCACAGATACGCAGTATTTT
TRBV5-1	TRBJ1-1	-	CASSYRSDTEAFF	TGCGCCAGCAGCTACCGGAGTGACACTGAAGCTTTCTTT
TRBV7-8	TRBJ2-3	TRBD2	CVSRAQRGSTDTQYF	TGTGTTTCGCGGGCCCAGCGGGGGAGCACAGATACGCAGTATTTT
TRBV6-1	TRBJ2-1	TRBD2	CASSLRTSGSDEQFF	TGTGCCAGCAGTCTACGGACTAGCGGGAGCGATGAGCAGTTCTTC
TRBV5-1	TRBJ2-2	TRBD2	CASSLGGRSNTGELFF	TGCGCCAGCAGCTTGGGCGGGAGGTCGAACACCGGGGAGCTGTTTTTT
TRBV19	TRBJ1-5	TRBD1	CASSIRQGTLGNQPQHF	TGTGCCAGTAGTATCCGACAGGGCACCCTTGGCAATCAGCCCCAGCATTTT
TRBV5-8	TRBJ1-2	-	CASSLEISLANYGYTF	TGTGCCAGCAGCTTGGAGATCAGTTTAGCTAACTATGGCTACACCTTC
TRBV28	TRBJ2-7	TRBD1	CASVTGTGGSYEQYF	TGTGCCAGCGTCACCGGGACAGGGGGCTCCTACGAGCAGTACTTC
TRBV4-3	TRBJ1-2	-	CASSQGVNLNYGYTF	TGCGCCAGCAGCCAAGGGGTTAACCTTAACTATGGCTACACCTTC
TRBV21-1	TRBJ2-7	-	CASSKAIHYEQYF	TGTGCCAGCAGCAAAGCCATTCACTACGAGCAGTACTTC